This is a list of T cell receptor beta chains from one sample in a study of spatial heterogeneity in lung cancer. TCRdb called the 5' RACE reads again in MiXCR, with one record for every CDR3 protein. The repertoire holds 1,500 to 2,500 distinct CDR3 sequences, with 6.8% as singletons. The sequences come from normal lung tissue next to the tumor, collected at surgery. The receptors derive from a male donor with early-stage non-small cell lung cancer. Each CDR3 is given with its conserved first and last residue. A D gene is named only where the DNA matches it firmly. Clone size appears in some rows only: once, few, many, or a class for an expanded clone.

.	TRBV5-1	TRBJ1-1	.	14	CASSLRELNTEAFF	TGCGCCAGCAGCTTGCGGGAACTGAACACTGAAGCTTTCTTT
few	TRBV11-2	TRBJ2-3	.	15	CASSSDQGSTDTQYF	TGTGCCAGCAGCTCAGATCAAGGAAGCACAGATACGCAGTATTTT
large	TRBV6-2/TRBV6-3	TRBJ1-5	.	16	CASSYSMEGENQPQHF	TGTGCCAGCAGTTACTCGATGGAGGGGGAGAATCAGCCCCAGCATTTT
medium-sized	TRBV20-1	TRBJ1-6	TRBD1	16	CSARPAGGLYNSPLHF	TGCAGTGCTAGACCTGCAGGGGGTCTCTATAATTCACCCCTCCACTTT
.	TRBV12-3/TRBV12-4	TRBJ1-3	.	14	CASSLRATGNTIYF	TGTGCCAGCAGTTTGAGGGCAACTGGAAACACCATATATTTT
large	TRBV4-2	TRBJ1-1	.	15	CASSQTTTANTEAFF	TGTGCCAGCAGCCAGACCACGACCGCGAACACTGAAGCTTTCTTT
medium-sized	TRBV7-9	TRBJ1-1	TRBD1	16	CASSLEPSGQGRGTFF	TGTGCCAGCAGCTTAGAGCCGAGCGGACAGGGTCGGGGAACTTTCTTT
medium-sized	TRBV24-1	TRBJ2-1	TRBD2	15	CATSAQSGGFNEQFF	TGTGCCACCAGTGCCCAGAGCGGGGGGTTCAATGAGCAGTTCTTC
medium-sized	TRBV12-2	TRBJ2-2	.	12	CASRLGTGGLFF	TGTGCAAGTCGCTTAGGGACAGGGGGCCTGTTTTTT
medium-sized	TRBV20-1	TRBJ2-1	TRBD2	15	CSARGGGRAQGEQFF	TGCAGTGCTAGAGGAGGCGGGAGGGCGCAAGGGGAGCAGTTCTTC
.	TRBV27	TRBJ2-5	TRBD2	16	CASSLSGSGGEETQYF	TGTGCCAGCAGTTTATCGGGTAGCGGGGGAGAAGAGACCCAGTACTTC
medium-sized	TRBV5-1	TRBJ2-1	TRBD1	15	CASSFSTTGADEQFF	TGCGCCAGCAGCTTTTCCACGACAGGGGCGGATGAGCAGTTCTTC
medium-sized	TRBV7-7	TRBJ1-3	.	16	CASSPHVGGPGNTIYF	TGTGCCAGCAGCCCGCATGTTGGGGGGCCTGGAAACACCATATATTTT
large	TRBV28	TRBJ2-3	TRBD2	15	CASSLGGIATDTQYF	TGTGCCAGCAGCCTGGGGGGGATTGCCACAGATACGCAGTATTTT
many	TRBV18	TRBJ1-5	.	13	CASSPRGQEPQHF	TGTGCCAGCTCACCACGGGGGCAAGAGCCCCAGCATTTT
medium-sized	TRBV27	TRBJ1-4	TRBD1	15	CASSSTDRGKEKLFF	TGTGCCAGCAGTTCCACGGACAGGGGAAAAGAAAAACTGTTTTTT
medium-sized	TRBV18	TRBJ2-2	.	16	CASSPSMFSNTGELFF	TGTGCCAGCTCACCATCTATGTTTTCGAACACCGGGGAGCTGTTTTTT
medium-sized	TRBV27	TRBJ1-6	.	14	CASSLKQDNSPLHF	TGTGCCAGCAGTTTAAAACAGGATAATTCACCCCTCCACTTT
large	TRBV9	TRBJ2-5	TRBD1	16	CASSFSGTGGPETQYF	TGTGCCAGCAGCTTTTCCGGGACAGGGGGTCCCGAGACCCAGTACTTC
medium-sized	TRBV5-1	TRBJ2-7	TRBD2	19	CASSREGLAGPGRAGEQYF	TGCGCCAGCAGCCGGGAAGGACTAGCGGGCCCAGGACGGGCTGGCGAGCAGTACTTC
medium-sized	TRBV20-1	TRBJ2-3	TRBD1	13	CSARGQVRDTQYF	TGCAGTGCTCGCGGACAGGTCCGGGATACGCAGTATTTT
medium-sized	TRBV12-3/TRBV12-4	TRBJ1-4	TRBD1	17	CASSSLGQGPGGEKLFF	TGTGCCAGCAGTTCTTTGGGACAGGGGCCCGGGGGTGAAAAACTGTTTTTT
few	TRBV2	TRBJ2-1	TRBD2	15	CASRQREGLSNEQFF	TGTGCCAGCAGACAGCGGGAGGGCCTTTCCAATGAGCAGTTCTTC